Presented here are 6 T cell receptor beta chains from one specimen sequenced in a study of T cell responses to AZD1222 COVID-19 vaccine. Clones were read by immunoSEQ multiplex PCR, and TCRdb kept only the in-frame ones, dropping some. Of 130,000 to 150,000 clones in the sample, roughly 88% were seen once. The sample in question was peripheral blood, obtained on day 0 of AZD1222 vaccination. The receptors originated from an adult in good health.

The chain is built from TRBV7-2 and TRBJ2-7; D ambiguous. The CDR3 consists of 12 residues. Germline values: CDR1 SGHTA, CDR2 FQGNSA. V was cut by 3 bases and J by 6 bases, with 9 bases left in between. The CDR3 nucleotides are TGTGCCAGCAGCTTTCCCCCCCTCGAGCAGTACTTC. This codes for CASSFPPLEQYF.

A remark on this clone: A junction end diverges from the germline sequence, so it may reflect a read error. The chain joins TRBV7-7 to TRBJ2-5; D gene unclear. This CDR3 has 13 residues. Germline V gives CDR1 SSHAT, CDR2 FNYEAQ (reference sequence). The CDR3 DNA sequence: TGTGCTAGCAGCTTAGTCAACCAAGAGACCCAGTACTTC. It encodes CASSLVNQETQYF.

This clone was observed a single time. This rearrangement joins TRBV18 to TRBJ1-2; 7 nucleotides align to TRBD1. With 3 bases clipped from V and 4 bases from J, the junction kept 11 bases outside the gene matches. This CDR3 has 16 residues. CDR1 KGHSH and CDR2 LQKENI come from the germline V gene. CDR3 region: CASSPLEGGGAYGYTF. CDR3 in DNA: TGTGCCAGCTCACCCCTCGAAGGAGGGGGCGCCTATGGCTACACCTTC.

This chain joins TRBV3-1 (or the pseudogene TRBV3-2) and TRBJ1-4; D uncertain. CDR3 length equals 14 residues. Deletions cut 6 bases from V and 4 bases from J, with 12 bases between. Germline V gene sequence: CDR1 LGHDT, CDR2 YNNKEL (reference sequence). CDR3 sequence reads: CASSLSGSNEKLFF. DNA of the CDR3: TGTGCCAGCAGTCTCTCCGGTAGTAATGAAAAACTGTTTTTT.

This chain links TRBV5-1 with TRBJ1-1; TRBD1 agrees at 7 bases. J gave up 5 bases and V 3 bases, and 7 bases lay outside the gene matches. The CDR3 spans 14 residues. Germline CDR1 reads SGHRS; CDR2 reads YFSETQ. As DNA, the CDR3 is TGCGCCAGCAGCTCCCAGGGGGATAGGACTGAAGCTTTCTTT. Protein product: CASSSQGDRTEAFF.

This rearrangement joins TRBV7-2 to TRBJ1-2; D unclear. Trimming pared 2 bases from V and 8 bases from J, leaving 18 bases between. The CDR3 extends over 15 amino acids. Germline CDR1 is SGHTA and CDR2 is FQGNSA. CDR3 DNA: TGTGCCAGCAGCTTATCCGCGTACAGCTCCGACGGCTACACCTTC. Translated, it gives CASSLSAYSSDGYTF.